A selection of T cell receptor beta chains follows, all from one sample in a study of blood T cell repertoires in COVID-19. The method was immunoSEQ multiplex PCR; TCRdb's version includes in-frame clones alone and lacks a portion of them. This table has fewer than 250,000 clones, about nine tenths appearing once. The sequencing sample was made of peripheral blood. The source of these receptors is a man in his 70s with acute or convalescent COVID-19. CDR3s include the opening cysteine and the closing phenylalanine or tryptophan. A D gene is named only where the DNA matches it firmly. Rows may omit the clone size; those that give it use once, few, many or a size class.

clone_size	d_call	v_call	j_call	cdr3_nt	cdr3_aa
-	-	TRBV25-1	TRBJ1-1	TGTGCCAGCAGTGAATCCGGTGGCACTGAAGCTTTCTTT	CASSESGGTEAFF
few	-	TRBV5-5	TRBJ1-2	TGTGCCAGCAGATGGGAACAGGGCTCCTATGGCTACACCTTC	CASRWEQGSYGYTF
-	TRBD2	TRBV14	TRBJ2-3	TGTGCCAGCAGCTCCCGACTAGCGGGAGGAACAGATACGCAGTATTTT	CASSSRLAGGTDTQYF
-	-	TRBV6-1	TRBJ2-2	TGTGCCAGCAGTGAACTGAGGCTCCCGAACACCGGGGAGCTGTTTTTT	CASSELRLPNTGELFF
-	-	TRBV5-1	TRBJ2-1	TGCGCCAGCCGGGACATATACAATGAGCAGTTCTTC	CASRDIYNEQFF
-	-	TRBV5-1	TRBJ2-1	TGCGCCAGCAGCTTGAGTCTAGCGAGCAATGAGCAGTTCTTC	CASSLSLASNEQFF
-	-	TRBV5-4	TRBJ2-7	TGTGCCAGCAGCTTGGCGGGAGCGGCGTACGAGCAGTACTTC	CASSLAGAAYEQYF
-	-	TRBV18	TRBJ1-1	TGTGCCAGCTCGCGACAGGAGAACACTGAAGCTTTCTTT	CASSRQENTEAFF
-	TRBD1	TRBV18	TRBJ1-1	TGTGCCAGCTCACCAGGACAGGGGAACACTGAAGCTTTCTTT	CASSPGQGNTEAFF
-	TRBD1	TRBV19	TRBJ2-5	TGTGCCAGTAGTTGGACAGGGTCCGAGACCCAGTACTTC	CASSWTGSETQYF
-	-	TRBV7-3	TRBJ2-1	TGTGCCAGCAGCTTAATAGCGGTGGGCTCCTACAATGAGCAGTTCTTC	CASSLIAVGSYNEQFF
-	-	TRBV5-1	TRBJ2-3	TGCGCCAGCAGCTTGGCTTACGGGGTGGGCACAGATACGCAGTATTTT	CASSLAYGVGTDTQYF
-	-	TRBV6-6	TRBJ2-1	TGTGCCAGCAGTTACTCGATTGACCAGGGTCCGTTCTTC	CASSYSIDQGPFF
few	-	TRBV9	TRBJ2-3	TGTGCCAGCAGCGTATCAGGGGCCTACACAGATACGCAGTATTTT	CASSVSGAYTDTQYF
-	TRBD1	TRBV27	TRBJ1-1	TGTGCCAGCAGCTGGGCCACAGGGGGTGACACTGAAGCTTTCTTT	CASSWATGGDTEAFF
-	-	TRBV2	TRBJ1-1	TGTGCCAGCAGGTTCCGCGCCCCCGGCACTGAAGCTTTCTTT	CASRFRAPGTEAFF
-	TRBD2	TRBV3-1/TRBV3-2	TRBJ2-7	TGTGCCAGCAGCCCAACTAGCGGGAGTAAATACGAGCAGTACTTC	CASSPTSGSKYEQYF
-	-	TRBV27	TRBJ1-1	TGTGCCAGCAGTTGGAGTAGAAGGGGCGAAGCTTTCTTT	CASSWSRRGEAFF
-	TRBD2	TRBV7-9	TRBJ2-1	TGTGCCAGCAGCTTAGGAGGTTCGTTAGCGGGCTACAATGAGCAGTTCTTC	CASSLGGSLAGYNEQFF
-	TRBD1	TRBV29-1	TRBJ1-1	TGCAGCGTTGAAGAGACAGGGAGAGGGAGGACTGAAGCTTTCTTT	CSVEETGRGRTEAFF
-	TRBD2	TRBV7-9	TRBJ2-3	TGTGCCAGCAGCGCGAGCGGGGTTAGCACAGATACGCAGTATTTT	CASSASGVSTDTQYF
-	-	TRBV3-1/TRBV3-2	TRBJ2-2	TGTGCCAGCAGTCCGGGGACCGGGGAGCTGTTTTTT	CASSPGTGELFF
-	-	TRBV15	TRBJ1-2	TGTGCCACCAGCAGGGACAGTACCTATGGCTACACCTTC	CATSRDSTYGYTF
-	-	TRBV29-1	TRBJ1-1	TGCAGCGTTGCCCGGGGTGACACTGAAGCTTTCTTT	CSVARGDTEAFF
-	-	TRBV30	TRBJ1-5	TGTGCCTGGAGCGCCGGGTTGAATAGCAATCAGCCCCAGCATTTT	CAWSAGLNSNQPQHF
-	TRBD1	TRBV4-1	TRBJ2-1	TGCGCCAGCAGCCCGGACGGGACAGGGGCCTACAATGAGCAGTTCTTC	CASSPDGTGAYNEQFF
-	TRBD1	TRBV7-2	TRBJ1-5	TGTGCCAGCAGCCTTAACAGGGGATATCAGCCCCAGCATTTT	CASSLNRGYQPQHF
-	TRBD2	TRBV19	TRBJ2-2	TGTGCCAGTAGTATTCAGCGTGGGGGGGGTGTCCCCGGGGAGCTGTTTTTT	CASSIQRGGGVPGELFF
-	-	TRBV2	TRBJ1-4	TGTGCCAGCATAACAGGGGAAAAACTGTTTTTT	CASITGEKLFF
-	-	TRBV27	TRBJ2-1	TGTGCCAGCAGTTCAGCTATCATGGCAGGATACAATGAGCAGTTCTTC	CASSSAIMAGYNEQFF
few	-	TRBV10-3	TRBJ1-5	TGTGCCATCAGTGAAGGAGGGATCAATCAGCCCCAGCATTTT	CAISEGGINQPQHF
-	-	TRBV5-1	TRBJ1-2	TGCGCCAGCAGCTCAGGGATCGACGGCTACACCTTC	CASSSGIDGYTF
-	-	TRBV28	TRBJ2-2	TGTGCCAGCAGTTTAGGGGGCGCGAACACCGGGGAGCTGTTTTTT	CASSLGGANTGELFF
-	TRBD2	TRBV5-4	TRBJ2-1	TGTGCCAGCAGCTTGGGGACTAGCGGCTCCTACAATGAGCAGTTCTTC	CASSLGTSGSYNEQFF
-	TRBD2	TRBV19	TRBJ2-2	TGTGCCAGTAGTATAATTAGCGGGAGTATGGACGGGGAGCTGTTTTTT	CASSIISGSMDGELFF
-	-	TRBV11-3	TRBJ2-2	TGTGCCAGCAGCCCCACCTCCGGGTTTAGTACCGGGGAGCTGTTTTTT	CASSPTSGFSTGELFF
-	-	TRBV5-1	TRBJ1-5	TGCGCCAGCAGCCCAGGGTCGGAGAGACAGCCCCAGCATTTT	CASSPGSERQPQHF
-	TRBD1	TRBV6-1	TRBJ2-1	TGTGCCAGCAGTGAAGCAGGACAGGGCAATGAGCAGTTCTTC	CASSEAGQGNEQFF
once	-	TRBV29-1	TRBJ1-3	TGCAGCGTGGGCGAGGGCGGAAACACCATATATTTT	CSVGEGGNTIYF
once	TRBD1	TRBV19	TRBJ2-1	TGTGCCAGTAACGGACAGGATCCCTACAATGAGCAGTTCTTC	CASNGQDPYNEQFF
-	-	TRBV4-1	TRBJ2-7	TGCGCCAGCAGCCAAGATTTGAGGGGAGGTCTTTGGGACGAGCAGTACTTC	CASSQDLRGGLWDEQYF
many	-	TRBV4-3	TRBJ1-4	TGCGCCAGCAGCCAAGATCTGAGCCCCTTAAGGGGTGAAAAACTGTTTTTT	CASSQDLSPLRGEKLFF
-	TRBD2	TRBV5-1	TRBJ2-1	TGCGCCAGCAGCTCCATAGCGGGAGGGCCGGTTAATGAGCAGTTCTTC	CASSSIAGGPVNEQFF
-	-	TRBV29-1	TRBJ2-5	TGCAGCGTGGCGAGGTCTAGCGTAGGCGAGACCCAGTACTTC	CSVARSSVGETQYF
few	-	TRBV5-1	TRBJ1-2	TGCGCCAGCAGCTTGAGTTCAGGGACTAACTATGGCTACACCTTC	CASSLSSGTNYGYTF
-	-	TRBV3-1/TRBV3-2	TRBJ1-4	TGTGCCAGCGCCCGGGGGTCCTCGGATGAAAAACTGTTTTTT	CASARGSSDEKLFF
-	TRBD2	TRBV15	TRBJ2-1	TGTGCCACCAGCAGAGAGATAGCGGGTGAGCAGTTCTTC	CATSREIAGEQFF
few	TRBD1	TRBV19	TRBJ1-1	TGTGCCAGTAGACCGGGACAGGGGGGCTTACCTGCTTTCTTT	CASRPGQGGLPAFF
-	-	TRBV28	TRBJ2-3	TGTGCCAGCACCTGGGGTGGAGGGACGCAGTATTTT	CASTWGGGTQYF
-	TRBD1	TRBV19	TRBJ1-1	TGTGCCAGTAGCGTACAGGGGGCTGGGAACACTGAAGCTTTCTTT	CASSVQGAGNTEAFF
-	-	TRBV12-5	TRBJ1-1	TGTGCTAGTGGCCTTGGAGGGGTCACTGAAGCTTTCTTT	CASGLGGVTEAFF
-	TRBD1	TRBV6-6	TRBJ2-3	TGTGCCAGCAGCCAGGGGGGGACAGGGGGAGATACGCAGTATTTT	CASSQGGTGGDTQYF
once	TRBD1	TRBV19	TRBJ1-2	TGTGCCACCCGTTCCGGGACAGGGAATGGCTACACCTTC	CATRSGTGNGYTF
-	TRBD2	TRBV2	TRBJ2-1	TGTGCCAGCAGTGAAGGACTAGCGGGAATAAATGAGCAGTTCTTC	CASSEGLAGINEQFF
-	-	TRBV5-5	TRBJ1-6	TGTGCCAGCAGCCCCCTGGGAGCCAATTCACCCCTCCACTTT	CASSPLGANSPLHF
-	TRBD1	TRBV6-5	TRBJ2-7	TGTGCCAGCAGTTACTCGGACAGGGGGTCCTACGAGCAGTACTTC	CASSYSDRGSYEQYF
-	-	TRBV11-2	TRBJ1-4	TGTGCCAGCAGCTTATTACGGGGGGTGAATGAAAAACTGTTTTTT	CASSLLRGVNEKLFF